The rows below give T cell receptor beta chains drawn from one sample of a study of T-cell memory formation after mild COVID-19. Using its own MiXCR run on the 5' RACE reads, TCRdb lists one record per CDR3 protein. The profile shows about 81,000 distinct CDR3 sequences, around a quarter of them singletons. The sample consisted of PBMCs or a T cell subset sorted from them (not recorded which). Receptors originate from a man in his late teens or twenties who had mild COVID-19 (a few samples of this study predate the infection). Cell type and time point are not known. Each CDR3 is given with its conserved first and last residue. D genes are given only for firm matches. Rows may omit the clone size; those that give it use once, few, many or a size class.

. few 13 TRBJ2-2 TRBV6-5 TGTGCCAGCAGCCTGCTGGCGGCCGGGGAGCTGTTTTTT CASSLLAAGELFF
TRBD1 many 15 TRBJ2-7 TRBV5-1 TGCGCCAGCAGCTTGGAGGGACAGGGGGCTGATGAGCAGTACTTC CASSLEGQGADEQYF
TRBD2 few 15 TRBJ2-1 TRBV27 TGTGCCAGCAGTTTATCAGGCCCGGGGGGGTATGAGCAGTTCTTC CASSLSGPGGYEQFF
. few 16 TRBJ2-1 TRBV3-1 TGTGCCAGCAGCCTAACCCGGGACAACTACTACAATGAGCAGTTCTTC CASSLTRDNYYNEQFF
TRBD2 . 17 TRBJ2-5 TRBV5-5 TGTGCCAGCAGCTTGGGTAGCGGGGGGGTGTTTGGAGAGACCCAGTACTTC CASSLGSGGVFGETQYF
. few 15 TRBJ2-7 TRBV11-2 TGTGCCAGCAGCTTAGGGGTAGCAGGGTCGGGCGAGCAGTACTTC CASSLGVAGSGEQYF
. few 11 TRBJ2-5 TRBV27 TGTGCCAGCAGATTTAAAGAGACCCAGTACTTC CASRFKETQYF
. few 16 TRBJ2-2 TRBV12-3/TRBV12-4 TGTGCCAGCAGTTCCGTCCTAGCGTTGAACAACGGGGAGCTGTTTTTT CASSSVLALNNGELFF
TRBD1 . 15 TRBJ2-2 TRBV7-9 TGTGCCAGCAGCTCTACGGGGACAGTCACCGGGGAGCTGTTTTTT CASSSTGTVTGELFF
. few 15 TRBJ1-5 TRBV7-2 TGTGCCAGCAGCTTTTTCTTGGGGTTGGGTCAGCCCCAGCATTTT CASSFFLGLGQPQHF
. . 15 TRBJ2-3 TRBV5-1 TGCGCCAGCAGCTTGCGCGGGGCCATTGGGGATACGCAGTATTTT CASSLRGAIGDTQYF
TRBD2 few 19 TRBJ2-3 TRBV20-1 TGCAGTGCCTGGACTAGCGGGGGCCAAACTACGCCTTTCACAGATACGCAGTATTTT CSAWTSGGQTTPFTDTQYF
. few 14 TRBJ1-6 TRBV5-1 TGCGCCAGCAGCTACACAGGGATCAGCTCACCCCTCCACTTT CASSYTGISSPLHF
. . 13 TRBJ2-1 TRBV6-5 TGTGCCAGCAGTTTTAGTTACTCGGATGAGCAGTTCTTC CASSFSYSDEQFF
TRBD1 few 13 TRBJ1-1 TRBV7-9 TGTGCCAGCAGGAGGGGGCTCGCCACTGAAGCTTTCTTT CASRRGLATEAFF
. . 14 TRBJ2-1 TRBV11-1 TGTGCCAGCAGCTTAGTTGGTCAGATCAATGAGCAGTTCTTC CASSLVGQINEQFF
TRBD1 few 16 TRBJ2-3 TRBV3-1 TGTGCCAGCAGCCAAAATCGCAGGGGGCGGACAGATACGCAGTATTTT CASSQNRRGRTDTQYF
. few 16 TRBJ2-3 TRBV25-1 TGTGCCAGCAGTGCCTACAACAGGGTCCCCACAGATACGCAGTATTTT CASSAYNRVPTDTQYF
TRBD2 . 12 TRBJ2-5 TRBV7-9 TGTGCCAGCAGCATACGGGGGGGAACCCAGTACTTC CASSIRGGTQYF
TRBD2 . 16 TRBJ2-1 TRBV15 TGTGCCACCAGCAGAGTGGTAGCGGGGACCTACAATGAGCAGTTCTTC CATSRVVAGTYNEQFF
. . 14 TRBJ2-7 TRBV5-1 TGCGCCAGCAGCTTGGAATTGAGCTCCTACGAGCAGTACTTC CASSLELSSYEQYF
. few 15 TRBJ2-2 TRBV12-3/TRBV12-4 TGTGCCAGCAGTTTTATACAGGGAGGCACCGGGGAGCTGTTTTTT CASSFIQGGTGELFF
. . 14 TRBJ2-3 TRBV11-1 TGTGCCAGCAGCTTATCAGCTAAGCAAGATACGCAGTATTTT CASSLSAKQDTQYF
. . 14 TRBJ1-1 TRBV7-9 TGTGCCAGCAGCTGGGTAGGGGCGAACACTGAAGCTTTCTTT CASSWVGANTEAFF
. . 18 TRBJ1-3 TRBV6-6 TGTGCCAGCAGTTACTCGATGCCAGGGTCCTTCTCTGGAAACACCATATATTTT CASSYSMPGSFSGNTIYF
. few 17 TRBJ1-6 TRBV4-3 TGCGCCAGCAGCCAAGACAGGGCCAGCTCCTATAATTCACCCCTCCACTTT CASSQDRASSYNSPLHF
. . 14 TRBJ2-1 TRBV6-5 TGTGCCAGCAGTTACAACCAGGGCTACAATGAGCAGTTCTTC CASSYNQGYNEQFF
TRBD2 . 18 TRBJ2-1 TRBV24-1 TGTGCCACCAGTGATTTGGGAACTAGCGGGGGGGAGTACAATGAGCAGTTCTTC CATSDLGTSGGEYNEQFF
TRBD2 . 15 TRBJ2-1 TRBV5-1 TGCGCCAGCAGCGGACTAGCGGACACCTACAATGAGCAGTTCTTC CASSGLADTYNEQFF
. many 15 TRBJ2-1 TRBV5-1 TGCGCCAGCAGCTTGTTTGGTGGGAAAAACAATGAGCAGTTCTTC CASSLFGGKNNEQFF
TRBD1 . 15 TRBJ2-5 TRBV4-2 TGTGCCAGCAGCCAAAGGGGGACAGGGGACGAGACCCAGTACTTC CASSQRGTGDETQYF
. few 15 TRBJ2-7 TRBV7-9 TGTGCCAGCAGCGCCCCCGACAAGGCCTCCTACGAGCAGTACTTC CASSAPDKASYEQYF
. . 14 TRBJ2-2 TRBV6-2/TRBV6-3 TGTGCCAGCAGCCTTTCGCTGAACACCGGGGAGCTGTTTTTT CASSLSLNTGELFF
TRBD1 few 14 TRBJ2-7 TRBV7-9 TGTGCCAGCAGCCCGGACAGGGGGGGCTACGAGCAGTACTTC CASSPDRGGYEQYF
. few 13 TRBJ2-3 TRBV21-1 TGTGCCAGCAGCCCCCTGGACCCTGAAGCGCAGTATTTT CASSPLDPEAQYF
. few 14 TRBJ2-7 TRBV27 TGTGCCAGCAGTCCCACAGAATCGGGCTACGAGCAGTACTTC CASSPTESGYEQYF
. . 15 TRBJ2-2 TRBV6-6 TGTGCCAGCAGTTACTCAGGGTTGAGGACCGGGGAGCTGTTTTTT CASSYSGLRTGELFF
TRBD2 . 15 TRBJ2-5 TRBV5-1 TGCGCCAGCAGCAAAGGCGGGGGGACCTCAGAGACCCAGTACTTC CASSKGGGTSETQYF
TRBD1 few 14 TRBJ2-5 TRBV11-2 TGTGCCAGCAGAGACAGGGTCCCGCAAGAGACCCAGTACTTC CASRDRVPQETQYF
. . 19 TRBJ2-1 TRBV4-3 TGCGCCAGCAGCCATGAGCCGGGTGGGGGGTCTAGCTCCTACAATGAGCAGTTCTTC CASSHEPGGGSSSYNEQFF
. few 14 TRBJ2-7 TRBV7-2 TGTGCCAGCAGCTTATGGACGGGAACCTACGAGCAGTACTTC CASSLWTGTYEQYF
TRBD1 . 16 TRBJ2-1 TRBV5-1 TGCGCCAGCAGCTTTCAATGGGCCAGGGGGTCTGATGAGCAGTTCTTC CASSFQWARGSDEQFF
TRBD2 . 18 TRBJ2-5 TRBV7-6 TGTGCCAGCAGCCTTCCCCCTACTAGCGGGAGCCTCCAAGAGACCCAGTACTTC CASSLPPTSGSLQETQYF
TRBD1 . 17 TRBJ1-4 TRBV28 TGTGCCAGCACCCACTCAACAGGGGGCATTGAAGGTGAAAAACTGTTTTTT CASTHSTGGIEGEKLFF
. few 15 TRBJ2-5 TRBV9 TGTGCCAGCAGCGTAAAAGGGACTCTCTGGGAGACCCAGTACTTC CASSVKGTLWETQYF
. many 11 TRBJ2-5 TRBV5-1 TGCGCCAGCAGCGAACAAGAGACCCAGTACTTC CASSEQETQYF
TRBD2 few 15 TRBJ2-7 TRBV29-1 TGCAGCGTTGACGGTCTAGCGGGGGGCCCTAATGAGCAGTACTTC CSVDGLAGGPNEQYF